The 4 T cell receptor beta chains reported below all come from one sample, sequenced in a study of Ad26.COV2.S vaccination and SARS-CoV-2 variants. Described treatment: about 20 received Ad26.COV2.S at low or high dose, single or two shots; about 5 received placebo; per-sample allocation not given. All samples were drawn on day 63, counting from the first vaccine or placebo injection. This table comes from immunoSEQ multiplex PCR, and its TCRdb copy is limited to in-frame clones, with some not included. Counted here are roughly 320,000 clones, about 86% occurring once; the ten biggest clones make up more than 1.5%. Sequenced here: peripheral blood, sampled in a trial of Ad26.COV2.S vaccine versus placebo. These receptors were obtained from a person between 18 and 59 years old who received the Ad26.COV2.S COVID-19 vaccine or a placebo.

The rearrangement joins TRBV27 to TRBJ2-6; TRBD1 agrees at 7 bases. In germline, CDR1 is MNHEY, CDR2 SMNVEV (reference sequence). Trimming at V came to 5 bases and at J to 1 base, leaving 8 bases not matched to a gene. The CDR3 loop spans 17 amino acids. CDR3 sequence reads: CASSVGQVLSGANVLTF. CDR3 DNA sequence: TGTGCCAGCAGTGTAGGACAGGTTCTGTCTGGGGCCAACGTCCTGACTTTC.

V gene TRBV29-1 combines with J gene TRBJ1-4; tentatively, D is TRBD1 (6 bases). From germline, CDR1 is SQVTM and CDR2 ANQGSEA. V was pared by 1 base and J by 8 bases, with 17 bases between. This CDR3 has 15 residues. The DNA of the CDR3 is TGCAGCGTTGAAGTTCGGGGGGCATTGAGGGAAAAACTGTTTTTT. Its translation: CSVEVRGALREKLFF.

V is TRBV6-5 and J is TRBJ2-7; TRBD1 is a possible D gene (6 bases). CDR1 and CDR2 (germline): MNHEY, SVGAGI. The CDR3 length is 13 residues. The V gene lost 5 bases and the J gene lost 3 bases, with 11 bases spanning the gap. CDR3 amino acids: CASSRTVDYEQYF. CDR3 DNA: TGTGCCAGCAGTAGGACAGTTGACTACGAGCAGTACTTC.

Written as DNA, the CDR3 is TGTGCCAGCAGCCAAGTTGCAGCCGCTAACTATGGCTACACCTTC. Translating it yields CASSQVAAANYGYTF. This chain connects TRBV4-2 to TRBJ1-2; no clear D gene. CDR3 length: 15 residues. Germline V gene sequence: CDR1 LGHNA, CDR2 YNFKEQ. V lost 1 base, J lost 0 bases, and 9 bases lay in between.